One sample yielded the 20 T cell receptor beta chains listed below, sequenced in a study of blood T cell repertoires in COVID-19. Assay: immunoSEQ multiplex PCR; the TCRdb copy retains only in-frame clones and omits some. This sample has 250,000 to 350,000 clones; about 89% occur once, and the top ten carry 0.7% to 0.9%. The sample was peripheral blood. Every receptor here comes from a man aged 30 to 45 with acute or convalescent COVID-19.

The V gene is TRBV5-1, the J gene TRBJ1-5, with D unresolved. The V gene's germline CDR1 is SGHRS and CDR2 YFSETQ. Trimming removed 4 bases at V and 4 bases at J, with 15 bases between. The CDR3 runs 15 residues. The CDR3 sequence is CASSPTGDGNQPQHF. The CDR3 DNA follows: TGCGCCAGCAGCCCCACCGGGGATGGGAATCAGCCCCAGCATTTT. The full variable domain, its missing parts supplied by reference TRBV5-1 and TRBJ1-5, is KAGVTQTPRYLIKTRGQQVTLSCSPISGHRSVSWYQQTPGQGLQFLFEYFSETQRNKGNFPGRFSGRQFSNSRSEMNVSTLELGDSALYLCASSPTGDGNQPQHFGDGTRLSIL.

In DNA, the CDR3 is TGTGCCAGCAGATCTGCGGTTCGGGATGCTCAGCCCCAGCATTTT. Translated: CASRSAVRDAQPQHF. This chain connects TRBV7-3 to TRBJ1-5, with D unclear. CDR1 and CDR2 (germline): SGHTA, FQGTGA. The CDR3 has 15 amino acids. V was trimmed by 6 bases and J by 6 bases, leaving 18 bases between them.

This chain uses TRBV5-1 with TRBJ1-3; 8 bases fit TRBD1. V was clipped by 4 bases and J by 6 bases; unmatched bases: 6. Germline lookup yields CDR1 SGHRS and CDR2 YFSETQ. This CDR3 spans 14 amino acids. CDR3 in amino acids: CASSPGTGQNTIYF. CDR3 DNA sequence: TGCGCCAGCAGCCCCGGGACAGGCCAAAACACCATATATTTT. Full variable domain (remainder filled in from reference TRBV5-1 and TRBJ1-3): KAGVTQTPRYLIKTRGQQVTLSCSPISGHRSVSWYQQTPGQGLQFLFEYFSETQRNKGNFPGRFSGRQFSNSRSEMNVSTLELGDSALYLCASSPGTGQNTIYFGEGSWLTVV.

The chain has TRBV7-8 and TRBJ2-7; D gene unclear. V dropped 4 bases and J dropped 7 bases, with 17 bases sitting between them. Germline assignment: CDR1 SGHVS and CDR2 FQNEAQ. The CDR3 loop spans 14 amino acids. CDR3 region: CASSSLRAIGEQYF. CDR3 nucleotide sequence: TGTGCCAGCAGCTCCCTCCGCGCTATTGGTGAGCAGTACTTC.

The chain combines TRBV5-1 with TRBJ2-3; D is undetermined. Looked up from germline, CDR1 is SGHRS and CDR2 is YFSETQ. V was pared by 1 base and J by 4 bases, with 10 bases between. The CDR3 has 14 residues. The CDR3 spells CASSLISGPDTQYF. CDR3 nucleotides: TGCGCCAGCAGCTTGATTTCAGGCCCAGATACGCAGTATTTT.

This clone was observed once. The rearrangement uses TRBV5-1 and TRBJ2-7; unclear D gene. This CDR3 comprises 14 residues. CDR1 and CDR2 (germline): SGHRS, YFSETQ. V was pared by 3 bases and J by 6 bases, with 16 bases between. CDR3 sequence reads: CASSSPRGAAEQYF. CDR3 DNA sequence: TGCGCCAGCAGCTCACCTAGAGGTGCGGCCGAGCAGTACTTC.

The V call is TRBV5-1, the J call TRBJ1-1, with TRBD1 as a possible D gene (6 bases). V dropped 4 bases and J dropped 3 bases, with 19 bases sitting between them. CDR3 length: 16 residues. CDR1 and CDR2 (germline): SGHRS, YFSETQ. CDR3 sequence reads: CASSPGWGGPYTEAFF. DNA of the CDR3: TGCGCCAGCAGCCCAGGTTGGGGGGGCCCCTACACTGAAGCTTTCTTT.

The gene calls are TRBV5-6 and TRBJ1-5; D might be TRBD1 (5 bases). V lost 4 bases, J lost 3 bases, and 14 bases lay in between. The CDR3 contains 15 residues. Germline V lookup: CDR1 SGHDT, CDR2 YYEEEE. In DNA form, the CDR3 reads TGTGCCAGCAGCCTGCTAGACAGTAACAATCAGCCCCAGCATTTT. This translates into CASSLLDSNNQPQHF. Supplemented by reference TRBV5-6 and TRBJ1-5, the full variable domain reads DAGVTQSPTHLIKTRGQQVTLRCSPKSGHDTVSWYQQALGQGPQFIFQYYEEEERQRGNFPDRFSGHQFPNYSSELNVNALLLGDSALYLCASSLLDSNNQPQHFGDGTRLSIL.

The DNA of the CDR3 is TGCGCCAGCAGCGGATGGACAGGGAGGTATGGCTACACCTTC. This translates into CASSGWTGRYGYTF. The chain carries TRBV5-1 and TRBJ1-2, with 8 bases fitting TRBD1. The CDR3 loop spans 14 amino acids. Germline V lookup: CDR1 SGHRS, CDR2 YFSETQ. The V and J ends lost 4 bases and 5 bases, in that order; junction bases with no gene match: 7. Drawing the rest from reference TRBV5-1 and TRBJ1-2, the complete variable domain is KAGVTQTPRYLIKTRGQQVTLSCSPISGHRSVSWYQQTPGQGLQFLFEYFSETQRNKGNFPGRFSGRQFSNSRSEMNVSTLELGDSALYLCASSGWTGRYGYTFGSGTRLTVV.

The V and J genes are TRBV6-5 and TRBJ1-1, with 10 bases aligning to TRBD1. CDR1 is MNHEY and CDR2 is SVGAGI in the germline V gene. V shed 10 bases and J 7 bases; nucleotides not matched to a gene: 6. The CDR3 loop spans 12 amino acids. The CDR3 reads CATQDRGDEAFF. CDR3 in DNA: TGTGCCACCCAGGACAGGGGGGATGAAGCTTTCTTT.

This sequence joins TRBV7-3 and TRBJ2-1; 9 bases are shared with TRBD2. Germline assignment: CDR1 SGHTA and CDR2 FQGTGA. V dropped 0 bases and J dropped 0; count of bases not matched to a gene: 12. This CDR3 contains 20 residues. For the CDR3, the DNA is TGTGCCAGCAGCTTAACTCACCTAGCGGGGAAGCGGGCCTCCTACAATGAGCAGTTCTTC. Amino acids: CASSLTHLAGKRASYNEQFF.

The chain uses TRBV28 and TRBJ2-1, with D possibly matching TRBD2 (6 bases). Per the germline V gene, CDR1 is MDHEN and CDR2 is SYDVKM. CDR3 length equals 12 residues. The V end was cut by 6 bases, the J end by 4 bases, with 7 bases between. The DNA of the CDR3 is TGTGCCAGCAGCGGGGGATACAATGAGCAGTTCTTC. The encoded protein is CASSGGYNEQFF.

The V and J genes are TRBV29-1 and TRBJ2-7, with TRBD1 matching 11 bases. The CDR3 covers 13 residues. J was trimmed by 3 bases and V by 3 bases; bases with no gene match: 1. Germline V gives CDR1 SQVTM, CDR2 ANQGSEA. CDR3 in DNA: TGCAGCGTTGAGGGACAGGGGGGCTACGAGCAGTACTTC. Protein sequence: CSVEGQGGYEQYF.

The V and J genes are TRBV19 and TRBJ2-6, with D perhaps matching TRBD2 (5 bases). CDR3 length equals 18 residues. CDR1 LNHDA and CDR2 SQIVND come from the germline V gene (reference sequence). V was shortened by 5 bases and J by 0 bases, with 17 bases between the two germline ends. Here the CDR3 DNA reads TGTGCCAGTAGTCGCGGAGGCCAGACTAACTCTGGGGCCAACGTCCTGACTTTC. Translating it yields CASSRGGQTNSGANVLTF.

This chain links TRBV2 with TRBJ1-5; D may be TRBD1 (6 bases). The ends were cut back, 5 bases at V and 1 base at J, with 15 bases in the middle. The CDR3 is 16 residues long. Germline V gives CDR1 SNHLY, CDR2 FYNNEI. Here the CDR3 DNA reads TGTGCCAGCAGTCTTACCGGGACATTCAGCAATCAGCCCCAGCATTTT. Amino acid sequence: CASSLTGTFSNQPQHF.

The V gene is TRBV30, the J gene TRBJ2-7; a possible D gene is TRBD1 (6 bases). Trimming left V 2 bases short and J 0 bases short, with 8 bases between. CDR3 length: 13 residues. Germline assignment: CDR1 GTSNPN and CDR2 SVGIG (reference sequence). CDR3 bases: TGTGCCTGGAGTAAGGACAGCTCCTACGAGCAGTACTTC. Its protein is CAWSKDSSYEQYF.

J is TRBJ2-3 and V is TRBV20-1; TRBD2 agrees at 8 bases. The V gene end was trimmed by 3 bases and the J gene end by 4 bases; junction bases not matched to a gene: 12. From germline, CDR1 is DFQATT and CDR2 SNEGSKA (reference sequence). This CDR3 contains 16 residues. The CDR3 nucleotides are TGCAGTGCTAGTCTTGAGCGGGGGTTTTTCGCAGATACGCAGTATTTT. Its protein product is CSASLERGFFADTQYF.

This clone was seen once. CDR3 in DNA: TGTGCCAGCATTTCAACTAGCGGGGGGCGGGATACGCAGTATTTT. Translation gives CASISTSGGRDTQYF. The genes are TRBV28 and TRBJ2-3; TRBD2 matches 12 bases. J lost 6 bases, V lost 7 bases, and 8 bases had no gene match. Germline V gene sequence: CDR1 MDHEN, CDR2 SYDVKM. This CDR3 has 15 amino acids. The full variable domain, its missing parts supplied by reference TRBV28 and TRBJ2-3, is DVKVTQSSRYLVKRTGEKVFLECVQDMDHENMFWYRQDPGLGLRLIYFSYDVKMKEKGDIPEGYSVSREKKERFSLILESASTNQTSMYLCASISTSGGRDTQYFGPGTRLTVL.

The chain employs TRBV19 and TRBJ1-1; 7 bases agree with TRBD1. Germline loops: CDR1 LNHDA, CDR2 SQIVND (reference sequence). J was trimmed by 0 bases and V by 5 bases; bases with no gene match: 3. The CDR3 runs 14 residues. As DNA, the CDR3 is TGTGCCAGTAGTGTACAGGGGCTGAACACTGAAGCTTTCTTT. Its translation: CASSVQGLNTEAFF.

The chain has TRBV21-1 and TRBJ1-5; whether TRBD1, the table's D call, matches the DNA was not checked. TRBV21-1 is flagged as a pseudogene. This CDR3 comprises 15 residues. CDR3 DNA: TGTGCCAGCAGCAGTGACAGGGAAGGTGATCAGCCCCAGCATTTT. It yields the protein CASSSDREGDQPQHF.